This T cell receptor (beta chain) comes out of a study of blood T cell repertoires in COVID-19. For the study at large: Samples taken during acute and convalescent COVID-19 were collected in the United States, Italy and Spain.

Original handling: Amplification with reference gene primers provided the estimates of nucleated cell counts. Here immunoSEQ multiplex PCR was the method, and the copy in TCRdb shows in-frame clones only, minus some. That table is the source of V, J and clone size, and D and trimming were worked out from the DNA. The top ten clones hold less than 2% of a sample with about 120,000 clones, just over 90% of them seen once. V dropped 4 bases and J dropped 2; count of bases not matched to a gene: 1. The germline V gene encodes CDR1 SGHNT and CDR2 YYREEE (reference sequence). This CDR3 has 13 residues. The source material was peripheral blood. The sequence derives from a human donor with active COVID-19. The donor label of this sample is uncertain. The rearrangement links TRBV5-4 to TRBJ2-5; 8 bases line up with TRBD2. The CDR3 DNA reads as TGTGCCAGCAGCCGGGGGGGGCAAGAGACCCAGTACTTC. This translates into CASSRGGQETQYF.